This T cell receptor (beta chain) derives from a study of response to subunit inactivated influenza vaccine. TCRdb reanalysed the RT-PCR reads using MiXCR and keeps one entry per CDR3 protein. In the table there are more than 400,000 distinct CDR3 sequences, 10% to 11% of which are singletons. Trimming cost V 6 bases and J 3 bases; bases outside gene matches: 3. This CDR3 is built from 14 residues. In this sample, this clonotype turned up many times. This sequence originates from a man aged 45 to 65 who received an inactivated influenza vaccine. The rearrangement uses TRBV12-3 or TRBV12-4 and TRBJ2-3; 10 bases line up with TRBD1. The sample was PBMCs from blood, taken roughly 48 days after vaccination. In DNA form, the CDR3 reads TGTGCCAGCAGGCCGGGACAGGGGACAGATACGCAGTATTTT. Translating gives CASRPGQGTDTQYF.